A selection of T cell receptor beta chains follows, all from one sample in a study of T-cell memory formation after mild COVID-19. A single record per CDR3 protein comes from TCRdb applying MiXCR to the 5' RACE reads. The sample has about 290,000 distinct CDR3 sequences; about a sixth are singletons. Sample: PBMCs or a T cell subset sorted from them (not recorded which). These receptors were obtained from a man aged 18-30 years who had mild COVID-19 (a few samples of this study predate the infection). Cell type and time point are not known. CDR3s include the opening cysteine and the closing phenylalanine or tryptophan. A D gene is named only where the DNA matches it firmly. Part of the rows lack a size; the others show once, few, many or a class for expanded clones.

TRBJ1-3 | TRBV10-2 | . | . | TGCGCCAGCAGTGACTTTTCGGGATCTGGAAACACCATATATTTT | CASSDFSGSGNTIYF
TRBJ2-5 | TRBV7-2 | many | . | TGTGCCAGCAGCCACCCAGGGGCGGTTGAGACCCAGTACTTC | CASSHPGAVETQYF
TRBJ2-3 | TRBV7-6 | . | TRBD1 | TGTGCCAGCAGCTTACTCCCCCGACAGGGGGCAGGGACAGATACGCAGTATTTT | CASSLLPRQGAGTDTQYF
TRBJ2-3 | TRBV9 | . | TRBD1 | TGTGCCAGCAGCTCAAGGGGGCAGGGTGTCACAGATACGCAGTATTTT | CASSSRGQGVTDTQYF
TRBJ1-2 | TRBV6-2/TRBV6-3 | . | . | TGTGCCAGCAGTCAGACAGGAGCCCTTCGCTACACCTTC | CASSQTGALRYTF
TRBJ1-5 | TRBV7-8 | . | . | TGTGCCAGCAGCTTAGAGGGCAGGGCTCAGCCCCAGCATTTT | CASSLEGRAQPQHF
TRBJ1-1 | TRBV2 | . | . | TGTGCCAGCAGTGAAGCGGGGAGCACTGAAGCTTTCTTT | CASSEAGSTEAFF
TRBJ2-2 | TRBV5-1 | many | TRBD1 | TGCGCCAGCAGCCCGGACAGGGGTATCACCGGGGAGCTGTTTTTT | CASSPDRGITGELFF
TRBJ2-1 | TRBV4-1 | . | TRBD2 | TGCGCCAGCAGCCAAGAATTTCGGGGACTAGCAATTTGGCAGTTCTTC | CASSQEFRGLAIWQFF
TRBJ2-3 | TRBV24-1 | few | . | TGTGCCACTTCAACGGCGGCGGTGGATACGCAGTATTTT | CATSTAAVDTQYF
TRBJ2-3 | TRBV5-1 | . | . | TGCGCCAGCAGCCCCCTGACAGGGACTAGCACAGATACGCAGTATTTT | CASSPLTGTSTDTQYF
TRBJ2-1 | TRBV24-1 | few | TRBD1 | TGTGCCACCAGTGCCAGGACAGGCTACAATGAGCAGTTCTTC | CATSARTGYNEQFF
TRBJ2-4 | TRBV7-2 | many | . | TGTGCCAGCAGCTTAGCAGGGCAGGCTGCCAAAAACATTCAGTACTTC | CASSLAGQAAKNIQYF
TRBJ2-6 | TRBV5-4 | many | . | TGTGCCAGCCAGAGCGGGCGGGCGCGATCTGGGGCCAACGTCCTGACTTTC | CASQSGRARSGANVLTF
TRBJ1-1 | TRBV5-1 | few | . | TGCGCCAGCAGCCGAGACCCGGTTGGTGAAGCTTTCTTT | CASSRDPVGEAFF
TRBJ2-1 | TRBV20-1 | . | . | TGCAGTGCTAGTCGGGAGCAGTTCTTC | CSASREQFF
TRBJ1-2 | TRBV20-1 | . | . | TGCAGTGCTAGAGAACGGGTGAGGGACGGCTACACCTTC | CSARERVRDGYTF
TRBJ2-7 | TRBV19 | once | . | TGTGCCAGCCGGACGGCCGGGACCTACGAGCAGTACTTC | CASRTAGTYEQYF
TRBJ1-2 | TRBV6-5 | few | . | TGTGCCAGCAGCCCGGTGGGAGGCTATGGCTACACCTTC | CASSPVGGYGYTF
TRBJ2-3 | TRBV5-1 | few | . | TGCGCCAGCAGCCAGGGGTTTGATACGCAGTATTTT | CASSQGFDTQYF
TRBJ1-2 | TRBV20-1 | few | TRBD1 | TGCAGTGCGAAAGATGCAAGGGCCGGGACAGGGGTTGGCTACACCTTC | CSAKDARAGTGVGYTF
TRBJ1-2 | TRBV12-3/TRBV12-4 | . | . | TGTGCCAGCAGTTTAACAGGGACAATGAATGGCTACACCTTC | CASSLTGTMNGYTF
TRBJ2-6 | TRBV5-1 | . | TRBD1 | TGCGCCAGCAGCAGCCGGGACAGGTTATTATCTGGGGCCAACGTCCTGACTTTC | CASSSRDRLLSGANVLTF
TRBJ2-4 | TRBV4-1 | few | . | TGCGCCAGCAGCCAAGGGGGGCCTCCGAACATTCAGTACTTC | CASSQGGPPNIQYF
TRBJ2-2 | TRBV4-3 | few | TRBD2 | TGCGCCAGCAGCCATGGTGGTAGCGGGGGGGCAGGCGGGGAGCTGTTTTTT | CASSHGGSGGAGGELFF
TRBJ1-6 | TRBV9 | . | . | TGTGCCAGCAGCGTAGGCTGGGATTCACCCCTCCACTTT | CASSVGWDSPLHF
TRBJ1-1 | TRBV2 | many | . | TGTGCCAGCAGTGGCGTAAGGGACACTGAAGCTTTCTTT | CASSGVRDTEAFF
TRBJ1-6 | TRBV2 | few | . | TGTGCCAGCAGTGAACGAGGCAGGGCTAATCTCCACTTT | CASSERGRANLHF
TRBJ2-1 | TRBV5-1 | many | . | TGCGCCAGCAGCTACGCCGGGAGCCGCAACATAAACAATGAGCAGTTCTTC | CASSYAGSRNINNEQFF
TRBJ2-3 | TRBV28 | few | . | TGTGCCAGCAGTCGTCCAGGGGTAGCAGATACGCAGTATTTT | CASSRPGVADTQYF
TRBJ2-7 | TRBV5-1 | few | . | TGCGCCAGTCATCAGGGGAGTCAGGACGAGCAGTACTTC | CASHQGSQDEQYF
TRBJ2-7 | TRBV10-3 | few | . | TGTGCCATCAGTCCCGACTACGAGCAGTACTTC | CAISPDYEQYF
TRBJ2-3 | TRBV24-1 | few | TRBD2 | TGTGCCACCAGTGACCAGTGGAGCGGGGGCACAGATACGCAGTATTTT | CATSDQWSGGTDTQYF
TRBJ2-1 | TRBV7-9 | few | . | TGTGCCAGCAGCTCCCGGCGGAATGAGCAGTTCTTC | CASSSRRNEQFF
TRBJ2-1 | TRBV24-1 | few | . | TGTGCCACGTCCCGAGGGGCTTACAATGAGCAGTTCTTC | CATSRGAYNEQFF
TRBJ2-2 | TRBV7-6 | few | TRBD1 | TGTGCCAGCACCTCTTCAGGGGGATTTACCGGGGAGCTGTTTTTT | CASTSSGGFTGELFF
TRBJ2-7 | TRBV5-8 | few | . | . | CASSLRVGTGTPPRYF
TRBJ2-3 | TRBV6-5 | few | TRBD2 | TGTGCCAGCAGTTACGGGTCGGGGAGGGAAGGGGATACGCAGTATTTT | CASSYGSGREGDTQYF
TRBJ2-1 | TRBV5-1 | few | . | TGCGCCAGCAGCTGGGGGTGGGAAAGCTCCTACAATGAGCAGTTCTTC | CASSWGWESSYNEQFF
TRBJ1-2 | TRBV9 | . | . | TGTGCCAGCAGCGTAGGGGGAGGGACATTCGGCTATGGCTACACCTTC | CASSVGGGTFGYGYTF
TRBJ2-2 | TRBV6-6 | few | TRBD2 | TGTGCCAGCAGTCCACCCTGGACTAGCGGCCAGGGGGGGGAGCTGTTTTTT | CASSPPWTSGQGGELFF
TRBJ2-2 | TRBV4-2 | few | TRBD2 | TGTGCCAGCAGCCGGATAGCGGGGGGGCCATCCGGGGAGCTGTTTTTT | CASSRIAGGPSGELFF
TRBJ2-3 | TRBV7-2 | . | TRBD2 | TGTGCCAGCAGCTTATTGCCTAGCGGGTTCACAGATACGCAGTATTTT | CASSLLPSGFTDTQYF
TRBJ2-5 | TRBV5-1 | . | . | TGCGCCAGCAGCGAGGGTCCACTTCAAGAGACCCAGTACTTC | CASSEGPLQETQYF
TRBJ1-5 | TRBV6-5 | few | . | TGTGCCAGCAGTTACTCCGGGGAACGGCCCCAGCATTTT | CASSYSGERPQHF
TRBJ1-6 | TRBV12-3/TRBV12-4 | many | TRBD1 | TGTGCCAGCCAATTCACAGGGGTGCGATCACCCCTCCACTTT | CASQFTGVRSPLHF
TRBJ2-3 | TRBV7-3 | few | . | TGTGCCAGCAGCAAATTACAGGGAGTTGGCACAGATACGCAGTATTTT | CASSKLQGVGTDTQYF
TRBJ2-1 | TRBV5-4 | few | . | TGTGCCAGCAGCCGTCCGGGTTACAATGAGCAGTTCTTC | CASSRPGYNEQFF